Many counts were recorded for the clone carrying this T cell receptor beta chain. Its antigen remains unidentified. As for the cDNA, it was generated by 5'RACE with 10-nucleotide random UMIs. TCRdb processed the 5' RACE reads anew with MiXCR; each CDR3 protein has one entry. This repertoire shows more than 25,000 distinct CDR3 sequences, more than 4% found once; its top ten account for approximately 23%. These data belong to a study of neurological immune-mediated disorders. Study-level results: The study found no CDR3 amino acid sequences shared by expanded clones across subjects, suggesting private repertoires in all groups.

The CDR3 is 12 residues long. The V end was cut by 8 bases, the J end by 5 bases, with 11 bases between. Germline lookup yields CDR1 WNHNN and CDR2 SYGVQD (reference sequence). Healthy controls consisted of blood bank volunteers in Maryland, USA. The T cells used for sorted libraries numbered around 1 million, either CD4+ or CD8+. This TCR was recovered from a woman aged 35 to 49 in good health. The chain joins TRBV10-1 to TRBJ2-3; D is unresolved. The sample consisted of CD4+ T cells from blood. The CDR3 is CASGIRKDTQYF. In DNA form, the CDR3 reads TGCGCCAGCGGCATCCGGAAAGATACGCAGTATTTT.